The 14 T cell receptor beta chains below come from one sample, sequenced in a study of shared clonotypes between healthy human individuals. The data were produced by immunoSEQ multiplex PCR, yet TCRdb's version contains in-frame clones alone and is incomplete. This table holds over a million clones, around 98% found once. The sequenced material came from naive CD4+ T cells sorted from blood. Subset of the sample: CD45RA+ positively selected. The receptors were sampled from a man aged 25 to 45 in good health.

The chain combines TRBV7-9 with TRBJ2-1, with a weak D call TRBD1 (5 bases). The germline CDR1 and CDR2 sequences are SEHNR and FQNEAQ (reference sequence). V was shortened by 5 bases and J by 7 bases, with 15 bases between the two germline ends. There are 14 residues in the CDR3. The CDR3 coding sequence is TGTGCCAGCAGCGTACCCTTCCAGGGAAATGAGCAGTTCTTC. Translating it yields CASSVPFQGNEQFF.

The chain recombines TRBV28 with TRBJ1-2; 7 nucleotides match TRBD1. Trimming took 10 bases from V and 10 from J; bases not matched to a gene: 21. This CDR3 has 15 residues. Germline V gene data show CDR1 as MDHEN and CDR2 as SYDVKM. CDR3 sequence: CATRPGGRMPYNYTF. The CDR3, as DNA: TGTGCCACCCGACCAGGGGGAAGGATGCCCTATAACTACACCTTC.

The chain joins TRBV4-3 to TRBJ1-1, with a tentative D call TRBD1 (5 bases). Trimming shortened V by 3 bases and J by 1 base, and 12 bases separated the two germline ends. From germline, CDR1 is LGHNA and CDR2 YSLEER. The CDR3 length is 15 residues. The CDR3 nucleotides read TGCGCCAGCAGCCATCAGGTCGGGGGGAACACTGAAGCTTTCTTT. It codes for CASSHQVGGNTEAFF.

This chain uses TRBV18 with TRBJ2-3, with D possibly TRBD2 on 5 matching bases. V lost 3 bases, J lost 5 bases, and 21 bases lay in between. The CDR3 contains 17 residues. Germline CDR1 reads KGHSH; CDR2 reads LQKENI. In DNA, the CDR3 is TGTGCCAGCTCACCCTCCCCGGGTAGTACTAGGCGAGATACGCAGTATTTT. This encodes CASSPSPGSTRRDTQYF. Filled out from reference TRBV18 and TRBJ2-3, the complete variable domain reads NAGVMQNPRHLVRRRGQEARLRCSPMKGHSHVYWYRQLPEEGLKFMVYLQKENIIDESGMPKERFSAEFPKEGPSILRIQQVVRGDSAAYFCASSPSPGSTRRDTQYFGPGTRLTVL.

V and J are TRBV21-1 and TRBJ1-5. TRBV21-1 is labeled a pseudogene. The CDR3 runs to 12 residues. This chain's CDR3 is CASSNCSQPQHF. The CDR3 DNA reads as TGTGCCAGCAGCAATTGTAGTCAGCCCCAGCATTTT.

The gene calls are TRBV6-1 and TRBJ1-1; weak D call: TRBD1 (6 bases). This CDR3 spans 15 amino acids. Between the trimmed V and J ends, which lost 7 bases and 1 base, there was a span of 16 bases. Germline V gives CDR1 MNHNS, CDR2 SASEGT. This CDR3 is CASMRGVATNTEAFF. The CDR3 bases are TGTGCCAGCATGAGGGGGGTAGCCACGAACACTGAAGCTTTCTTT.

The rearrangement uses TRBV11-3 and TRBJ2-3, with TRBD1 as a possible D gene (5 bases). Looked up from germline, CDR1 is SGHNT and CDR2 is YENEEA. CDR3 length: 12 residues. V was shortened by 5 bases and J by 5 bases, with 8 bases between the two germline ends. CDR3 nucleotides: TGTGCCAGCAGCCTTCAGGGAGATACGCAGTATTTT. Its protein is CASSLQGDTQYF.

The chain carries TRBV27 and TRBJ2-7; 8 bases are shared with TRBD2. Germline V gene data show CDR1 as MNHEY and CDR2 as SMNVEV (reference sequence). V lost 5 bases, J lost 3 bases, and 6 bases stayed unmatched. The CDR3 has 14 amino acids. The CDR3, as DNA: TGTGCCAGCAGTGGAAGCGGGAGTAACTACGAGCAGTACTTC. Translated: CASSGSGSNYEQYF.

This chain connects TRBV7-6 to TRBJ2-7, with D unresolved. With 1 base removed from V and 6 bases from J, the gap between germline ends came to 10 bases. The CDR3 has 13 amino acids. Looked up from germline, CDR1 is SGHVS and CDR2 is FNYEAQ. CDR3 loop: CASSLGGGVEQYF. CDR3 sequence (DNA): TGTGCCAGCAGCTTAGGGGGTGGGGTCGAGCAGTACTTC.

The chain carries TRBV9 and TRBJ2-7; D is perhaps TRBD2 (6 bases). The germline V gene encodes CDR1 SGDLS and CDR2 YYNGEE. V lost 1 base, J lost 2 bases, and 13 bases lay in between. This CDR3 comprises 15 residues. In DNA, the CDR3 is TGTGCCAGCAGCGTACGGGAGACAGCAGCCTACGAGCAGTACTTC. Amino acids: CASSVRETAAYEQYF.

This chain connects TRBV7-3 to TRBJ2-1, with a tentative D call TRBD2 (6 bases). Germline CDR1 SGHTA, CDR2 FQGTGA. The CDR3 is 17 amino acids. V lost 0 bases and J 1 base, leaving 13 bases between the germline ends. CDR3 loop: CASSLTTGAFSYNEQFF. As DNA, the CDR3 is TGTGCCAGCAGCTTAACCACGGGAGCGTTTTCCTACAATGAGCAGTTCTTC. The variable domain in full, completed from reference TRBV7-3 and TRBJ2-1, reads GAGVSQTPSNKVTEKGKYVELRCDPISGHTALYWYRQSLGQGPEFLIYFQGTGAADDSGLPNDRFFAVRPEGSVSTLKIQRTERGDSAVYLCASSLTTGAFSYNEQFFGPGTRLTVL.

The gene calls are TRBV5-1 and TRBJ2-7, with 8 bases fitting TRBD1. The CDR3 contains 16 residues. V was clipped by 2 bases and J by 7 bases; unmatched bases: 14. Germline lookup yields CDR1 SGHRS and CDR2 YFSETQ. This chain's CDR3 is CASSFKDGTGDYEQYF. Here the CDR3 DNA reads TGCGCCAGCAGCTTCAAGGACGGGACAGGTGACTATGAGCAGTACTTC.

The chain has TRBV19 and TRBJ1-3; 7 bases fit TRBD1. The length of the CDR3 is 16 residues. The V segment lost 9 bases and the J segment 4 bases; nucleotides outside the gene matches: 15. Per germline, CDR1 LNHDA and CDR2 SQIVND (reference sequence). Here the CDR3 DNA reads TGTGCCAGCCGTCAAGTGGGCAGGGGGAACGGAAACACCATATATTTT. This gives the protein CASRQVGRGNGNTIYF.

This clone was recorded only once. This specimen includes other DNA sequences encoding the same CDR3. The chain is built from TRBV7-9 and TRBJ2-1; 11 bases map to TRBD2. V gave up 1 base and J gave up 5 bases; unmatched junction bases: 1. Germline CDR1 and CDR2: SEHNR and FQNEAQ (reference sequence). This CDR3 has 15 residues. The CDR3 protein is CASSLGLAGNNEQFF. DNA for the CDR3: TGTGCCAGCAGCTTAGGACTAGCGGGGAACAATGAGCAGTTCTTC.